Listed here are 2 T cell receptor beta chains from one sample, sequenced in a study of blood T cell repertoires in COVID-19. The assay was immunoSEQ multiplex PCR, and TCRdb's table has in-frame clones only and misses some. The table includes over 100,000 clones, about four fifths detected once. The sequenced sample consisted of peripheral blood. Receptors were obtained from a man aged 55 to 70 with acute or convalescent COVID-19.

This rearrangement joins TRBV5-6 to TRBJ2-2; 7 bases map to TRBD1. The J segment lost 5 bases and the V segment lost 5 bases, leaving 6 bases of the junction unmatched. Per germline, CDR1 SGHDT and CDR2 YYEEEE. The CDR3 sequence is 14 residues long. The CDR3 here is CASRSGTVTGELFF. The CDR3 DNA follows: TGTGCCAGCAGATCCGGGACAGTGACCGGGGAGCTGTTTTTT.

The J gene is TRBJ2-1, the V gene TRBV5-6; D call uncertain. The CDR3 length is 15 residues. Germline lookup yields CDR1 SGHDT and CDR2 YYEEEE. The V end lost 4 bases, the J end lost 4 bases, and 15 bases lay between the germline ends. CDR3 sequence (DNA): TGTGCCAGCAGCCGTCCACCCCACGGGTACAATGAGCAGTTCTTC. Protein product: CASSRPPHGYNEQFF.